This section outlines one T cell receptor (beta chain) sequence together with its context. Antigen specificity is unknown. The germline V and J ends were trimmed by 1 base and 1 base, with 8 bases remaining between them. The germline V gene encodes CDR1 LGHNA and CDR2 YNFKEQ. The CDR3 has 14 residues. These data come from a study of cytomegalovirus exposure and HLA in healthy donors. Findings and limits, study-wide: Researchers reportedly found TCR beta sequences accurately predicted most subjects' HLA-A and HLA-B alleles.

Primers included in the PCR were 60 Vbeta and 13 Jbeta primers. Using immunoSEQ multiplex PCR, the repertoire was profiled, and TCRdb retains in-frame clones only, with some absent. The sample lists under 150,000 clones, 70% to 80% occurring once. Material: PBMCs. The chain joins TRBV4-2 to TRBJ2-7; D is undetermined. This receptor was obtained from a woman aged 50 to 60 in good health and CMV-seronegative. The CDR3 loop is CASSQVEESYEQYF. The CDR3 nucleotides are TGTGCCAGCAGCCAAGTCGAGGAGTCCTACGAGCAGTACTTC.